This T cell receptor beta chain was documented in a study of regulatory T cells in long-lasting Graves disease. Whole-study findings and limits: Persistent patients had more shared public clonotypes (roughly 2,700) than new patients (about 900).

Noted time point: persistent/refractory GD, antithyroid drugs over 5 years with positive TRAb. TCR sequences were obtained from RNA taken from PBMCs. Investigators prepared the TCR beta libraries by applying iRepertoire HTBI primers and Arm-PCR of CDR3 regions. TCRdb used MiXCR to reprocess the multiplex PCR reads, holding one entry per CDR3 protein. In the table there are 400,000 or so distinct CDR3 sequences, around 20% of which are singletons. CDR1 and CDR2 from the germline V gene are ENHRY and SYGVKD. CDR3 length: 15 residues. V lost 0 bases to trimming and J lost 3 bases, with 12 bases between them. This clonotype was counted a single time. Its antigen remains unidentified.

The chain uses TRBV10-3 and TRBJ2-7; D might be TRBD2 (6 bases). Sample: peripheral blood mononuclear cells (PBMCs), taken when the disease was refractory, from a patient treated with antithyroid drugs. The source is a female donor with Graves disease. Here the CDR3 reads CAISESVVRDYEQYF. CDR3 DNA sequence: TGTGCCATCAGTGAGTCGGTGGTGCGGGACTACGAGCAGTACTTC.